The T cell receptor beta chain under discussion was sequenced for a study of blood T cell repertoires in COVID-19. This clone was detected once. Trimming cost V 5 bases and J 0 bases; bases outside gene matches: 3. Per germline, CDR1 LNHDA and CDR2 SQIVND (reference sequence). CDR3 length: 15 residues. Only in-frame clones appear in the TCRdb table, and some are missing; sequencing was by immunoSEQ multiplex PCR. The data show around 400,000 clones, with roughly 88% seen just once and 1.4% to 1.5% held by the top ten. The sample was PBMCs or T cells enriched from blood (not recorded which). The chain links TRBV19 to TRBJ2-7; 11 bases are a match to TRBD2. This clonotype originated in a woman under 30 who had been exposed to COVID-19. The CDR3 DNA sequence: TGTGCCAGTAGTGTCACTAGCGGGAGCTCCTACGAGCAGTACTTC. It yields the protein CASSVTSGSSYEQYF.